What follows is one TCR beta chain and its context. Its antigen is as yet unknown. Looked up from germline, CDR1 is KGHSH and CDR2 is LQKENI. The junction had 4 bases not matched to a gene; V was cut back by 10 bases and J by 2 bases. The CDR3 is 12 amino acids. This entry is derived from a study of blood T cells in healthy people across ages. Study-level results: Long-lived and aged donors differed, with more naive CD4+ cells and higher diversity in the long-lived.

PCR was performed a second time for about 6 to 11 cycles using a sample-barcoded 5' primer and a J-beta primer mix. TCRdb independently ran MiXCR on the 5' RACE reads; one entry per CDR3 protein. The sample includes 700,000 to 850,000 distinct CDR3 sequences, about 53% of them seen just once. Sample: blood. The J gene is TRBJ2-7, the V gene TRBV18, with 8 positions matching TRBD2. The TCR comes from a man older than 75 in good health. As DNA, the CDR3 is TGTGCCACCGGGAGGGACCCCTACGAGCAGTACTTC. It encodes CATGRDPYEQYF.